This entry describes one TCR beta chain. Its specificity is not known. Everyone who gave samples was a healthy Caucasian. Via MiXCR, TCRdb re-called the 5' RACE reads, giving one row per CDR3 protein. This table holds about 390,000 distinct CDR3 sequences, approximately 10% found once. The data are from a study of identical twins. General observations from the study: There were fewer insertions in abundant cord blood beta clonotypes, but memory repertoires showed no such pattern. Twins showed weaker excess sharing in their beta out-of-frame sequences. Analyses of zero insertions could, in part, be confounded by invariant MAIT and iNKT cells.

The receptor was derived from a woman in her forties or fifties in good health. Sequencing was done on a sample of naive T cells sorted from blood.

CDR3 DNA sequence: TGTGCCAGCATCCCCCGGGACAGGCACACAGATACGCAGTATTTT. Its protein is CASIPRDRHTDTQYF. The J gene is TRBJ2-3, the V gene TRBV12-3 or TRBV12-4, with 8 bases lining up with TRBD1. This CDR3 has 15 residues. V trimming: 7 bases; J trimming: 2 bases; junction bases outside the gene matches: 8.